This passage covers 6 T cell receptor beta chains from one sample sequenced in a study of blood T cell repertoires in COVID-19. Libraries were prepared by immunoSEQ multiplex PCR; TCRdb keeps only in-frame clonotypes and omits some of them. The repertoire includes 95,000 to 100,000 clones, almost 85% of them detected once, and about 10% sits in the top ten. The sample taken for sequencing was peripheral blood. These receptors came from a man in his sixties or seventies with acute or convalescent COVID-19.

CDR3 coding DNA: TGTGCCAGCAGCTTAAATACAGGGGTGTTGTCGAGCTACACCTTC. It specifies CASSLNTGVLSSYTF. The chain is built from TRBV5-6 and TRBJ1-2; 7 bases fit TRBD1. The germline gives CDR1 SGHDT, CDR2 YYEEEE. CDR3 length equals 15 residues. Trimming took 2 bases from V and 9 from J; bases not matched to a gene: 13.

This clone showed up just a few times. The chain joins TRBV4-3 to TRBJ2-7, with D tentatively TRBD1 (6 bases). The germline CDR1 and CDR2 sequences are LGHNA and YSLEER. This CDR3 contains 15 residues. V was shortened by 0 bases and J by 5 bases, with 14 bases between the two germline ends. The CDR3 region has the DNA TGCGCCAGCAGCCAAGATGAGCAGGGGACCCACGAGCAGTACTTC. Protein sequence: CASSQDEQGTHEQYF.

J is TRBJ2-1 and V is TRBV6-4, with TRBD2 identical over 11 bases. V lost 6 bases to trimming and J lost 9 bases; unmatched junction nucleotides: 7. The V gene's germline CDR1 is MRHNA and CDR2 SNTAGT. This CDR3 comprises 14 residues. The CDR3 is CASSQLAGVSEQFF. CDR3 nucleotide sequence: TGTGCCAGCAGCCAACTAGCGGGAGTCAGTGAGCAGTTCTTC.

V is TRBV6-2 or TRBV6-3 and J is TRBJ1-1; 8 bases agree with TRBD1. The CDR3 length is 16 residues. From germline, CDR1 is MNHEY and CDR2 SVGEGT. With V trimmed by 6 bases and J by 0 bases, 9 bases remained unmatched. This chain's CDR3 is CASSRQGRSMNTEAFF. CDR3 bases: TGTGCCAGCAGCCGACAGGGGCGGAGTATGAACACTGAAGCTTTCTTT.

V and J are TRBV3-1 (or the pseudogene TRBV3-2) and TRBJ2-2; D is unresolved. The V end was cut by 0 bases, the J end by 1 base, with 9 bases between. Looked up from germline, CDR1 is LGHDT and CDR2 is YNNKEL (reference sequence). There are 16 residues in the CDR3. DNA of the CDR3: TGTGCCAGCAGCCAAGACCAGGTACTGAACACCGGGGAGCTGTTTTTT. Translated, it gives CASSQDQVLNTGELFF.

The chain combines TRBV30 with TRBJ2-3; 13 bases are a match to TRBD2. Per germline, CDR1 GTSNPN and CDR2 SVGIG (reference sequence). The V gene end was trimmed by 3 bases and the J gene end by 6 bases; junction bases not matched to a gene: 9. The CDR3 extends over 16 amino acids. CDR3 nucleotide sequence: TGTGCCTGGAGCGAGGGACTAGCGGGAAGGAGGGATACGCAGTATTTT. It encodes CAWSEGLAGRRDTQYF.